Included here is one T cell receptor beta chain sequence, with context. The sample is drawn from a study of blood T cell repertoires in COVID-19. Study overall: Specimens from acute and convalescent COVID-19 originated in the United States, Italy and Spain.

In the study's own analysis: Reference gene primer amplification gave nucleated cell count estimates. Method: immunoSEQ multiplex PCR; TCRdb's copy keeps in-frame clones and lacks some. Clone size and V and J calls were adopted from that table, with D and trimming inferred from the DNA. This sample has 150,000 to 200,000 clones, with around 90% found just once. Those who participated ranged in age from about 18 to 95 years and resided in about two dozen US areas. Researchers sorted participants into cohorts using their self-reported clinical history. In germline, CDR1 is SNHLY, CDR2 FYNNEI. The CDR3 contains 15 residues. Germline trimming cut 7 bases from V and 4 bases from J; bases unmatched to any gene: 7.

Material: PBMCs or T cells enriched from blood (not recorded which). The chain links TRBV2 to TRBJ2-5; TRBD2 matches at 12 bases. The clonotype comes from a woman in her late teens or twenties who had recovered from COVID-19. This chain's CDR3 is CASIGLAGLPETQYF. The CDR3 nucleotides read TGTGCCAGCATTGGACTAGCGGGACTTCCAGAGACCCAGTACTTC. Full variable domain (outside the CDR3, taken from reference TRBV2 and TRBJ2-5): EPEVTQTPSHQVTQMGQEVILRCVPISNHLYFYWYRQILGQKVEFLVSFYNNEISEKSEIFDDQFSVERPDGSNFTLKIRSTKLEDSAMYFCASIGLAGLPETQYFGPGTRLLVL.